The entry below describes one T cell receptor beta chain. Germline V gives CDR1 LGHNA, CDR2 YNFKEQ. The CDR3 contains 14 residues. Deletions cut 0 bases from V and 12 bases from J, with 12 bases between. These data belong to a study of blood T cell repertoires in COVID-19. Original data processing: Estimated nucleated cell counts came from reference gene primer amplification. The method was immunoSEQ multiplex PCR; TCRdb's version includes in-frame clones alone and lacks a portion of them. The V and J calls and clone size come from that table; D and trimming were worked out from the DNA. The sample contains a few hundred thousand clones, 88% of which appear only once.

The J gene is TRBJ1-6, the V gene TRBV4-2, with unresolved D. The sequenced material came from PBMCs or T cells enriched from blood (not recorded which). The TCR comes from a woman aged 18-30 years who had recovered from COVID-19. CDR3 DNA: TGTGCCAGCAGCCAAGACTGGCAGAAAAAACCCCTCCACTTT. This encodes CASSQDWQKKPLHF.